This T cell receptor beta chain was retrieved from a study of T cells in Graves' hyperthyroidism and ophthalmopathy. Study-level information: At the time of initial diagnosis and before any treatment, peripheral blood was collected. Study-wide points: Model predictions of ophthalmopathy came a median approximately 6.2 months before onset.

As regards this clonotype: Its antigen is currently unknown.

Germline V gene sequence: CDR1 KGHSH, CDR2 LQKENI. The CDR3 is made up of 14 amino acids. Trimming shortened V by 6 bases and J by 7 bases, and 18 bases separated the two germline ends. Newly diagnosed hyperthyroidism patients aged 18 to 65 years had disease lasting under 2 months. Regions amplified from RNA transcripts were the TCR beta CDR3 regions. Researchers ran a first-round RT-PCR on the TCR CDR3 using the HTBI primer set. TCRdb reprocessed the multiplex PCR reads via MiXCR and lists one record per CDR3 protein. The sample holds about 550,000 distinct CDR3 sequences, around 20% seen once. This chain connects TRBV18 to TRBJ1-1, with D uncertain. Sequencing input: blood. This sequence was found in a man younger than 30 with Graves' hyperthyroidism. CDR3 residues: CASSASARQIEAFF. The CDR3 region has the DNA TGTGCCAGCTCCGCCTCGGCCAGGCAAATTGAAGCTTTCTTT. Based on the CDR3 plus reference TRBV18 and TRBJ1-1, the full variable domain is NAGVMQNPRHLVRRRGQEARLRCSPMKGHSHVYWYRQLPEEGLKFMVYLQKENIIDESGMPKERFSAEFPKEGPSILRIQQVVRGDSAAYFCASSASARQIEAFFGQGTRLTVV.